Following are 21 T cell receptor beta chains from one sample sequenced in a study of cytomegalovirus exposure and HLA in healthy donors. The PCR contained 60 Vbeta and 13 Jbeta primers. Sequencing used immunoSEQ multiplex PCR; TCRdb keeps in-frame clones, though not all of them. The top ten clones hold around 2.5% of a sample with roughly 180,000 clones, around 72% of them seen once. The sequencing input was PBMCs. These receptors originate from a female donor in good health and CMV-seronegative.

The CDR3 here is CASRYLSDTQYF. The DNA for the CDR3 is TGTGCCAGCAGATATTTATCAGATACGCAGTATTTT. This rearrangement joins TRBV2 to TRBJ2-3; D is unresolved. The CDR3 extends over 12 amino acids. Trimming took off 6 bases at V and 4 bases at J, with 8 bases between the two ends. From germline, CDR1 is SNHLY and CDR2 FYNNEI.

The chain carries TRBV4-1 and TRBJ2-1, with TRBD2 matching 13 bases. V shed 4 bases, J shed 9 bases, and the junction held 6 bases outside the gene matches. This CDR3 contains 15 residues. CDR1 and CDR2 (germline): MGHRA, YSYEKL. The CDR3 DNA reads as TGCGCCAGCAGCCTCCAGGGGACTAGCGGGGTTGAGCAGTTCTTC. Amino acids: CASSLQGTSGVEQFF.

In this sample, this clone turned up once. The V and J genes are TRBV11-3 and TRBJ1-5; tentative D call: TRBD1 (5 bases). V was pared by 5 bases and J by 6 bases, with 14 bases between. The CDR3 covers 14 residues. CDR1 SGHNT and CDR2 YENEEA come from the germline V gene. The CDR3 DNA reads TGTGCCAGCAGCCAGAGGAGGGGCCGTCAGCCCCAGCATTTT. Protein: CASSQRRGRQPQHF.

The chain carries TRBV5-5 and TRBJ1-4; D gene unclear. Germline V gives CDR1 SGHKS, CDR2 YYEKEE (reference sequence). The CDR3 length is 14 residues. With 4 bases removed from V and 7 bases from J, the gap between germline ends came to 14 bases. The CDR3 loop reads CASSRGIPPEKLFF. CDR3 bases: TGTGCCAGCAGCCGAGGGATACCCCCTGAAAAACTGTTTTTT.

This clone was seen more than once but under ten times. V usage is TRBV18 and J usage is TRBJ1-1, with TRBD1 as a possible D gene (5 bases). Deletions cut 2 bases from V and 6 bases from J, with 10 bases between. From germline, CDR1 is KGHSH and CDR2 LQKENI. The CDR3 sequence is 13 residues long. The CDR3 sequence: CASSPGRAAEAFF. DNA of the CDR3: TGTGCCAGCTCACCAGGCAGGGCAGCTGAAGCTTTCTTT.

As DNA, the CDR3 is TGTGCCAGCAGTTTACTGACAGGGAGCTCCTACAATGAGCAGTTCTTC. It is translated as CASSLLTGSSYNEQFF. The chain carries TRBV28 and TRBJ2-1, with TRBD1 matching over 7 bases. Unmatched junction bases numbered 4, after V lost 2 bases and J lost 0 bases. The CDR3 spans 16 residues. The germline CDR1 and CDR2 sequences are MDHEN and SYDVKM.

V is TRBV7-8 and J is TRBJ1-6; 7 nucleotides align to TRBD1. Trimming took 5 bases from V and 4 from J; bases not matched to a gene: 11. Germline lookup yields CDR1 SGHVS and CDR2 FQNEAQ. The CDR3 has 17 amino acids. In DNA, the CDR3 is TGTGCCAGCAGCCCCGACAGGGTCGCCCTATATAATTCACCCCTCCACTTT. The encoded protein is CASSPDRVALYNSPLHF.

In its sample, this clone was seen a few times. The chain has TRBV29-1 and TRBJ1-2; 8 bases are a match to TRBD1. This CDR3 contains 13 residues. Germline values: CDR1 SQVTM, CDR2 ANQGSEA. With V trimmed by 4 bases and J by 5 bases, 6 bases remained unmatched. The CDR3 nucleotides are TGCAGCGTTGGACAGGGGATGGAGTATGGCTACACCTTC. Its protein is CSVGQGMEYGYTF.

The rearrangement links TRBV7-8 to TRBJ2-2, with 7 bases lining up with TRBD1. Germline values: CDR1 SGHVS, CDR2 FQNEAQ. This CDR3 has 16 residues. The V and J ends lost 4 bases and 4 bases, in that order; junction bases with no gene match: 9. The CDR3: CASSSTTGAVTGELFF. In DNA form, the CDR3 reads TGTGCCAGCAGCTCAACAACAGGGGCGGTCACCGGGGAGCTGTTTTTT.

The genes are TRBV7-2 and TRBJ2-5; D remains ambiguous. This CDR3 comprises 16 residues. V gave up 3 bases and J gave up 1 base, with 15 bases separating them. In germline, CDR1 is SGHTA, CDR2 FQGNSA. DNA for the CDR3: TGTGCCAGCAGCTTCGGCCTAGTCCGGAGCCAAGAGACCCAGTACTTC. Encoded protein: CASSFGLVRSQETQYF. The full variable domain, rest sourced from reference TRBV7-2 and TRBJ2-5, is GAGVSQSPSNKVTEKGKDVELRCDPISGHTALYWYRQSLGQGLEFLIYFQGNSAPDKSGLPSDRFSAERTGGSVSTLTIQRTQQEDSAVYLCASSFGLVRSQETQYFGPGTRLLVL.

This clone was detected a few times. The chain couples TRBV6-6 to TRBJ2-5; no clear D gene. The CDR3 is made up of 12 amino acids. Trimming left V 2 bases short and J 5 bases short, with 6 bases between. The germline V gene has CDR1 MNHNY and CDR2 SVGAGI (reference sequence). This CDR3 reads CASSYLRETQYF. CDR3 in DNA: TGTGCCAGCAGTTACCTGAGGGAGACCCAGTACTTC.

This chain uses TRBV6-1 with TRBJ1-3; no firm D call. This CDR3 is built from 14 residues. The germline gives CDR1 MNHNS, CDR2 SASEGT. V dropped 8 bases and J dropped 4 bases, with 15 bases sitting between them. As DNA, the CDR3 is TGTGCCAGCTCCAGACGCGGTACCGGAAACACCATATATTTT. This encodes CASSRRGTGNTIYF.

The chain recombines TRBV5-1 with TRBJ2-3, with D perhaps matching TRBD1 (5 bases). Trimming cost V 3 bases and J 4 bases, with 9 bases left between them. The CDR3 has 13 residues. From germline, CDR1 is SGHRS and CDR2 YFSETQ. The CDR3 sequence is CASSSEQADTQYF. The DNA for the CDR3 is TGCGCCAGCAGCTCGGAACAGGCAGATACGCAGTATTTT.

Concerning this clone itself: Other nucleotide sequences from this sample produce the same CDR3. The chain links TRBV18 to TRBJ1-5, with D unclear. Per germline, CDR1 KGHSH and CDR2 LQKENI. CDR3 size: 14 residues. V lost 2 bases to trimming and J lost 0 bases, with 5 bases between them. CDR3 coding DNA: TGTGCCAGCTCACCAGCGAGTAGCAATCAGCCCCAGCATTTT. This encodes CASSPASSNQPQHF.

The chain employs TRBV30 and TRBJ1-6; TRBD1 is a possible D gene (5 bases). The CDR3 runs 17 residues. V was cut by 0 bases and J by 5 bases, with 17 bases left in between. The germline V gene encodes CDR1 GTSNPN and CDR2 SVGIG (reference sequence). CDR3 amino acids: CAWSVGRGQSNNSPLHF. As DNA, the CDR3 is TGTGCCTGGAGTGTAGGGAGGGGCCAGTCTAATAATTCACCCCTCCACTTT.

The chain combines TRBV6-4 with TRBJ2-1; 7 bases align to TRBD1. The germline CDR1 and CDR2 sequences are MRHNA and SNTAGT. With 5 bases clipped from V and 3 bases from J, the junction kept 4 bases outside the gene matches. This CDR3 comprises 14 residues. CDR3: CASSTGTDYNEQFF. In DNA form, the CDR3 reads TGTGCCAGCAGTACCGGGACAGACTACAATGAGCAGTTCTTC.

J is TRBJ1-2 and V is TRBV5-1; 7 nucleotides agree with TRBD1. V lost 3 bases and J lost 4; bases outside the gene matches: 6. CDR3 length: 14 amino acids. Germline V gene sequence: CDR1 SGHRS, CDR2 YFSETQ. The chain's CDR3 is CASSSDRASYGYTF. The DNA of the CDR3 is TGCGCCAGCAGCTCTGACAGGGCCTCCTATGGCTACACCTTC.

The rearrangement links TRBV2 to TRBJ1-2, with unresolved D. In germline, CDR1 is SNHLY, CDR2 FYNNEI. The CDR3 covers 15 residues. The germline V and J ends were trimmed by 3 bases and 4 bases, with 15 bases remaining between them. The CDR3 sequence is CASSDARISSYGYTF. The CDR3 DNA reads TGTGCCAGCAGTGACGCCAGGATCTCCTCCTATGGCTACACCTTC.

The V gene is TRBV7-9, the J gene TRBJ2-5; 8 bases agree with TRBD1. Germline assignment: CDR1 SEHNR and CDR2 FQNEAQ (reference sequence). The length of the CDR3 is 15 residues. With V trimmed by 4 bases and J by 5 bases, 9 bases remained unmatched. CDR3 loop: CASSSRTGQQETQYF. The CDR3 coding sequence is TGTGCCAGCAGCTCCCGGACAGGGCAACAGGAGACCCAGTACTTC.

This clone was recorded only once. This chain connects TRBV6-6 to TRBJ2-7; 7 positions agree with TRBD1. The CDR3 covers 13 residues. Germline CDR1 reads MNHNY; CDR2 reads SVGAGI (reference sequence). V shed 4 bases and J 0 bases; nucleotides not matched to a gene: 0. This chain's CDR3 is CASSSGGSYEQYF. The CDR3, as DNA: TGTGCCAGCAGTTCAGGGGGCTCCTACGAGCAGTACTTC.

This clone was found a few times. V usage is TRBV7-2 and J usage is TRBJ2-7; D gene uncertain. Trimming took off 5 bases at V and 3 bases at J, with 14 bases between the two ends. CDR1 is SGHTA and CDR2 is FQGNSA in the germline V gene. This CDR3 spans 14 amino acids. The CDR3 nucleotides read TGTGCCAGCAGCCCAGGCCCACTGGGCTACGAGCAGTACTTC. Translating it yields CASSPGPLGYEQYF.